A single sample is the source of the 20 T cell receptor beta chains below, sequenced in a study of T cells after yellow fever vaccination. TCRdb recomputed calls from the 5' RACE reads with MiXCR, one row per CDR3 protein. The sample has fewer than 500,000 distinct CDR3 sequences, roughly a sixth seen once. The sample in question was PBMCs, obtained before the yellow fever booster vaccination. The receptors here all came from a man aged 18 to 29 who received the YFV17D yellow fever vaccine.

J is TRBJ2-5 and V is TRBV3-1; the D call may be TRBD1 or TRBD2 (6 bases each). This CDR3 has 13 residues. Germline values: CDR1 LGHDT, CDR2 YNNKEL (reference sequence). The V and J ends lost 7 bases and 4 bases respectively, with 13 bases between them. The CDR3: CASTRGPGETQYF. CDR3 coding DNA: TGTGCCAGCACCCGGGGGCCTGGAGAGACCCAGTACTTC.

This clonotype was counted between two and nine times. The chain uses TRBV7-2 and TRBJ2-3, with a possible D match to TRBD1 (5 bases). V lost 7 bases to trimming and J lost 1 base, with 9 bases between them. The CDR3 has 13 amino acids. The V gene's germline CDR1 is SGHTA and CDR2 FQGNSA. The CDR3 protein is CASIFRGTDTQYF. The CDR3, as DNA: TGTGCCAGCATCTTCAGGGGCACAGATACGCAGTATTTT.

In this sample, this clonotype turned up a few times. Here the CDR3 reads CASSPAGITDTQYF. CDR3 in DNA: TGTGCCAGCAGCCCAGCGGGGATCACAGATACGCAGTATTTT. The chain uses TRBV4-2 and TRBJ2-3, with 7 bases fitting TRBD2. V was clipped by 4 bases and J by 2 bases; unmatched bases: 3. The CDR3 covers 14 residues. Looked up from germline, CDR1 is LGHNA and CDR2 is YNFKEQ.

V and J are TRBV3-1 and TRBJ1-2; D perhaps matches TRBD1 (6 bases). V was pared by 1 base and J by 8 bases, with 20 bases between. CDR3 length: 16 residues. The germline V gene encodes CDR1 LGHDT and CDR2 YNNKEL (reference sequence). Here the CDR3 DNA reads TGTGCCAGCAGCCAAGCACGATACAGGGAAACGGGCGGCTACACCTTC. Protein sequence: CASSQARYRETGGYTF.

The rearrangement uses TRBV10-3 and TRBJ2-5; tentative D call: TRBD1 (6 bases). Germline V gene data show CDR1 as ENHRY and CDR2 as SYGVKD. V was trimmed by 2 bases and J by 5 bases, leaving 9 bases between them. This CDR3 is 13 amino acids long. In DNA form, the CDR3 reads TGTGCCATCAGTGAGGGGGGCTGGGAGACCCAGTACTTC. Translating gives CAISEGGWETQYF.

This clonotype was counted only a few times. The CDR3 DNA sequence: TGTGCCAGCAGTCCCTGGGGGTCGGATAAAGGTCTTTGGGAGCAGTTCTTC. Encoded protein: CASSPWGSDKGLWEQFF. The chain carries TRBV12-3 or TRBV12-4 and TRBJ2-1; D is possibly TRBD1 or TRBD2 (5 bases each). V was shortened by 5 bases and J by 10 bases, with 27 bases between the two germline ends. This CDR3 spans 17 amino acids.

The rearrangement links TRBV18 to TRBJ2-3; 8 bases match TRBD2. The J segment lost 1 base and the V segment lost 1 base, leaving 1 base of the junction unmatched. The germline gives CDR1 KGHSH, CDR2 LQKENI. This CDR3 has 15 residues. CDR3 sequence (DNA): TGTGCCAGCTCACCACTGCGGGGGGGCACAGATACGCAGTATTTT. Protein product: CASSPLRGGTDTQYF.

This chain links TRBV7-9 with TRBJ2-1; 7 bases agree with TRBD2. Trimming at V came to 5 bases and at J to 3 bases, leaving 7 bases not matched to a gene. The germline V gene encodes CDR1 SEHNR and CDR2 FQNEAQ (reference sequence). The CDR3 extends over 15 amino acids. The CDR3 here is CASSPLGGVYNEQFF. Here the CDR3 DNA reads TGTGCCAGCAGCCCTCTGGGGGGGGTCTACAATGAGCAGTTCTTC.

The CDR3, as DNA: TGTGCCAGCAGCTCCATGGGCGTCAATGAGCAGTTCTTC. Protein: CASSSMGVNEQFF. The chain has TRBV7-6 and TRBJ2-1; D unclear. V dropped 4 bases and J dropped 6 bases, with 10 bases sitting between them. This CDR3 comprises 13 residues. Germline V CDR1 and CDR2: SGHVS, FNYEAQ. Filled out from reference TRBV7-6 and TRBJ2-1, the complete variable domain reads GAGVSQSPRYKVTKRGQDVALRCDPISGHVSLYWYRQALGQGPEFLTYFNYEAQQDKSGLPNDRFSAERPEGSISTLTIQRTEQRDSAMYRCASSSMGVNEQFFGPGTRLTVL.

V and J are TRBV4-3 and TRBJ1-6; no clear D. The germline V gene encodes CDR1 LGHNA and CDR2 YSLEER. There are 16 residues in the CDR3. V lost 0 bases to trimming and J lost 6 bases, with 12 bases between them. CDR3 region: CASSQEEGSRNSPLHF. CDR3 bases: TGCGCCAGCAGCCAAGAGGAGGGATCTCGTAATTCACCCCTCCACTTT.

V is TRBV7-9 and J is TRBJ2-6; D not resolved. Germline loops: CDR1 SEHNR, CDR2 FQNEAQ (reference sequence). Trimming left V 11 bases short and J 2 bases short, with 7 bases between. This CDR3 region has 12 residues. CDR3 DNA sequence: TGTGCCGACGTACCTGGGGCCAACGTCCTGACTTTC. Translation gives CADVPGANVLTF.

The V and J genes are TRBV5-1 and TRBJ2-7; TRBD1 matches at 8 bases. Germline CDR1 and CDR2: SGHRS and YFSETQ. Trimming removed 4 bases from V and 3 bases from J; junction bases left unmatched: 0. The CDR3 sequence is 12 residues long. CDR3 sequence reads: CASSGTGYEQYV. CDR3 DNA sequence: TGCGCCAGCAGCGGGACAGGCTACGAGCAGTACGTC.

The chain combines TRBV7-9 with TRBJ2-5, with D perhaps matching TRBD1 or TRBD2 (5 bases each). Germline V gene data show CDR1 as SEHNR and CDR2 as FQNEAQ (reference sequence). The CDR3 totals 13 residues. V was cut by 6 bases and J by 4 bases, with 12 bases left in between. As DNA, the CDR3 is TGTGCCAGCAGTTCTCCGGGGCTAGAGACCCAGTACTTC. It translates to CASSSPGLETQYF.

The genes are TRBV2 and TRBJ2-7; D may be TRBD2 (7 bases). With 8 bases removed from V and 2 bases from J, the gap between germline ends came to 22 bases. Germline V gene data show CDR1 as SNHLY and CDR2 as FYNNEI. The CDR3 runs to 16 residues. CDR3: CASQTAGRGQTYEQYF. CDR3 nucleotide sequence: TGTGCCAGCCAGACGGCGGGGCGGGGGCAAACCTACGAGCAGTACTTC.

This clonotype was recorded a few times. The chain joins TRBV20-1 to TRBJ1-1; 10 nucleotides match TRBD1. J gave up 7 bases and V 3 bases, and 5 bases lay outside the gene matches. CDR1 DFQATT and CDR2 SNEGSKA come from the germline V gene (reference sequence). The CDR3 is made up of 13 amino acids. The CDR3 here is CSASSGTGVEAFF. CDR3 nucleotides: TGCAGTGCTAGTAGTGGGACAGGGGTTGAAGCTTTCTTT.

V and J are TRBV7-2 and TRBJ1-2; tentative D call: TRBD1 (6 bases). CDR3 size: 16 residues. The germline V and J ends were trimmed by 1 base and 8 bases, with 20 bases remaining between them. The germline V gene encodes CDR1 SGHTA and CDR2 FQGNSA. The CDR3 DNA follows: TGTGCCAGCAGCTTAGGCCCAGGGGATCGCCTCAGGGGCTACACCTTC. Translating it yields CASSLGPGDRLRGYTF. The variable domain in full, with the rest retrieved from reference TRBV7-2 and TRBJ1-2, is GAGVSQSPSNKVTEKGKDVELRCDPISGHTALYWYRQSLGQGLEFLIYFQGNSAPDKSGLPSDRFSAERTGGSVSTLTIQRTQQEDSAVYLCASSLGPGDRLRGYTFGSGTRLTVV.

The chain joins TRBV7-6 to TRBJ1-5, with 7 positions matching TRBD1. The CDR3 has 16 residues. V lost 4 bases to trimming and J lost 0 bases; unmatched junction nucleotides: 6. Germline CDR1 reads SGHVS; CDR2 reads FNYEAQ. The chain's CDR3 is CASSSIQGRSNQPQHF. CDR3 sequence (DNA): TGTGCCAGCAGCTCCATACAGGGGCGTAGCAATCAGCCCCAGCATTTT.

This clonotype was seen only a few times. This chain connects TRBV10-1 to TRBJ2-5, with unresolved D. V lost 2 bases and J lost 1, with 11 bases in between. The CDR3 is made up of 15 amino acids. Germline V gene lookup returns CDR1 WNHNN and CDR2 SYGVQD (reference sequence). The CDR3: CASSEIAGFQETQYF. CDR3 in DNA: TGCGCCAGCAGTGAGATAGCAGGATTCCAAGAGACCCAGTACTTC.

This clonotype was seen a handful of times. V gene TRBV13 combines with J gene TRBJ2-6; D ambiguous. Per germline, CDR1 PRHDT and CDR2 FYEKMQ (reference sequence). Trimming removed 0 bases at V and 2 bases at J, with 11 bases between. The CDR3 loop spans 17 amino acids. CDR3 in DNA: TGTGCCAGCAGCTTAGGTACAGCCGAAACTGGGGCCAACGTCCTGACTTTC. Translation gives CASSLGTAETGANVLTF. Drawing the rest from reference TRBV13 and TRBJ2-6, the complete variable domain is AAGVIQSPRHLIKEKRETATLKCYPIPRHDTVYWYQQGPGQDPQFLISFYEKMQSDKGSIPDRFSAQQFSDYHSELNMSSLELGDSALYFCASSLGTAETGANVLTFGAGSRLTVL.

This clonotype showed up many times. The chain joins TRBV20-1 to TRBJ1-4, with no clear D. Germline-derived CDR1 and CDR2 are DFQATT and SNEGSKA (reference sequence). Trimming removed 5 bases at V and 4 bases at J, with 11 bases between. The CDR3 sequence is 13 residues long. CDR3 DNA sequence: TGCAGTGCTCCCCAGCATATTAATGAAAAACTGTTTTTT. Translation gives CSAPQHINEKLFF.